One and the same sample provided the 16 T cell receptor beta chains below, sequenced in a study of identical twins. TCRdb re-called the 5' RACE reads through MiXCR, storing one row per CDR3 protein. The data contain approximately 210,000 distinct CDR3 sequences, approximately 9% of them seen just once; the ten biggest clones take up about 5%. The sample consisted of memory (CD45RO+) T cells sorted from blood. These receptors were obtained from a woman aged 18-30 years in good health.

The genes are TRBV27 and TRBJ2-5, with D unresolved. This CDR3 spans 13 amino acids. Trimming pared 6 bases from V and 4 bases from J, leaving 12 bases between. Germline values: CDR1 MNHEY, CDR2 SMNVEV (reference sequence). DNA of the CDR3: TGTGCCAGCAGAGACCTAGGTGGAGAGACCCAGTACTTC. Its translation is CASRDLGGETQYF.

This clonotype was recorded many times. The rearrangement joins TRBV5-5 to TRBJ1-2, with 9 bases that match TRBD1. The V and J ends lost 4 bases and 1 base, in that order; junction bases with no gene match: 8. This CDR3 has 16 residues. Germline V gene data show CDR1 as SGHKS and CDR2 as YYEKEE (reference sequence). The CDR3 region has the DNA TGTGCCAGCAGCAATACAGGGGGCTCTTTTAACTATGGCTACACCTTC. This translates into CASSNTGGSFNYGYTF.

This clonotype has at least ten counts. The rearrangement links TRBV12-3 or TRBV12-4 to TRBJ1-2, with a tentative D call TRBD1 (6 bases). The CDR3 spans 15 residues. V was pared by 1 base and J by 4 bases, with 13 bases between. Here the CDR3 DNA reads TGTGCCAGCAGTTTAGAAGCGGGGGCAACCTATGGCTACACCTTC. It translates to CASSLEAGATYGYTF.

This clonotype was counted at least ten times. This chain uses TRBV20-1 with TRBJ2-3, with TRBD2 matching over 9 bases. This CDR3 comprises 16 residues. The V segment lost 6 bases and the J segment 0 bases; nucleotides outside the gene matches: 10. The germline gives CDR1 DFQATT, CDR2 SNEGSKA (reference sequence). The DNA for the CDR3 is TGCAGTGCGCCAACCAGACTAGCGGTTAGCACAGATACGCAGTATTTT. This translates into CSAPTRLAVSTDTQYF.

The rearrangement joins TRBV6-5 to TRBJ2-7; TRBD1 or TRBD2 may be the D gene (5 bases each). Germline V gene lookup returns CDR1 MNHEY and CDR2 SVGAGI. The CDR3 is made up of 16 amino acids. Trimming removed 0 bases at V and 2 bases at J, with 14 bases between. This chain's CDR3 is CASSYSIGTAAYEQYF. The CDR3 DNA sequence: TGTGCCAGCAGTTACTCGATCGGGACGGCCGCCTACGAGCAGTACTTC.

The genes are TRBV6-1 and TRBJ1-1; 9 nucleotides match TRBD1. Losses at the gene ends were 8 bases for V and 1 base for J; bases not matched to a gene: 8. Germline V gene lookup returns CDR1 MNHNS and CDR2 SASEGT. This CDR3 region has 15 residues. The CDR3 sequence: CASGHRGLGNTEAFF. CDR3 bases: TGTGCCAGCGGCCACAGGGGGCTGGGGAACACTGAAGCTTTCTTT.

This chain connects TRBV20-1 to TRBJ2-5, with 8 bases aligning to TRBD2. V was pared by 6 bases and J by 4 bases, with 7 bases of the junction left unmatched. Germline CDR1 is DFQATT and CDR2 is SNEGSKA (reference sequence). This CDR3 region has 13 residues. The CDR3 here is CSAVAGLRETQYF. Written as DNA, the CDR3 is TGCAGTGCGGTAGCGGGATTGCGAGAGACCCAGTACTTC.

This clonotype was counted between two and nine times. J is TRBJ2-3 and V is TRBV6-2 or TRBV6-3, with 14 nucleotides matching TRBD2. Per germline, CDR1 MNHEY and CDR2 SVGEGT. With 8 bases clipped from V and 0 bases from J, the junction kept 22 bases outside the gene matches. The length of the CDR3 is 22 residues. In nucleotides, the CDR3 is TGTGCCAGCGGAACCCGCCAAGTGAGTGGACTAGCGGGGGGCCCAAGCACAGATACGCAGTATTTT. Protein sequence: CASGTRQVSGLAGGPSTDTQYF.

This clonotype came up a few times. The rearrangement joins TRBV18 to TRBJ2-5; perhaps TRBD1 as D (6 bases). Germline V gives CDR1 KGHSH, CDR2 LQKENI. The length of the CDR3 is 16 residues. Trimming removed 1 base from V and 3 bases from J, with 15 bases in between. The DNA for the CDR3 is TGTGCCAGCTCACCACGAAAGGGGGAAGTTAAAGAGACCCAGTACTTC. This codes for CASSPRKGEVKETQYF. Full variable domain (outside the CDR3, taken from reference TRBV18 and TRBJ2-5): NAGVMQNPRHLVRRRGQEARLRCSPMKGHSHVYWYRQLPEEGLKFMVYLQKENIIDESGMPKERFSAEFPKEGPSILRIQQVVRGDSAAYFCASSPRKGEVKETQYFGPGTRLLVL.

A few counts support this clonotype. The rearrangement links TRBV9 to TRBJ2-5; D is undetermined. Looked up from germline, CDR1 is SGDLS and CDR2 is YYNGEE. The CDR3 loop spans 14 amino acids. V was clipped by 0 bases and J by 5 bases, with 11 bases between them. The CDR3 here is CASSVEYGSETQYF. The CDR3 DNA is TGTGCCAGCAGCGTAGAGTACGGCTCGGAGACCCAGTACTTC. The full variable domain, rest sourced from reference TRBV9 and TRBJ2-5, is DSGVTQTPKHLITATGQRVTLRCSPRSGDLSVYWYQQSLDQGLQFLIQYYNGEERAKGNILERFSAQQFPDLHSELNLSSLELGDSALYFCASSVEYGSETQYFGPGTRLLVL.

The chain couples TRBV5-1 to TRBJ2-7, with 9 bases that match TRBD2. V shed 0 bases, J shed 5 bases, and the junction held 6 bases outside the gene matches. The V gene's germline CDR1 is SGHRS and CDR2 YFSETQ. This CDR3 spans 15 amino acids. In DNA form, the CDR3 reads TGCGCCAGCAGCTTGGCTAGCGGGGTGGGTGACGAGCAGTACTTC. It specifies CASSLASGVGDEQYF.

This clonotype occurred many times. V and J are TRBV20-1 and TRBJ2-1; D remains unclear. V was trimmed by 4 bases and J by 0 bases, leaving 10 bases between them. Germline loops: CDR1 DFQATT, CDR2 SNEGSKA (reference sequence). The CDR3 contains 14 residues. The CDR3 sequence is CSAMGRNSYNEQFF. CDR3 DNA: TGCAGTGCTATGGGCAGGAACTCCTACAATGAGCAGTTCTTC.

This CDR3 reads CSARWVADTQYF. The CDR3, as DNA: TGCAGTGCTAGATGGGTGGCAGATACGCAGTATTTT. The V call is TRBV20-1, the J call TRBJ2-3, with unresolved D. V shed 2 bases and J shed 4 bases, with 7 bases lying between them. The germline V gene has CDR1 DFQATT and CDR2 SNEGSKA (reference sequence). This CDR3 is built from 12 residues.

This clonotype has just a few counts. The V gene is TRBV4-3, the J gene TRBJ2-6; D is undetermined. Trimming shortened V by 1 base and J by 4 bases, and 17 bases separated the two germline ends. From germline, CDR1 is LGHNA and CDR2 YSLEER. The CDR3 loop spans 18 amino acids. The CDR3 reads CASSQAPGPPPGANVLTF. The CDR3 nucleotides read TGCGCCAGCAGCCAAGCCCCGGGCCCTCCACCCGGGGCCAACGTCCTGACTTTC.

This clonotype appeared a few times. The CDR3 DNA reads as TGTGCCAGCAGCTTACATAGAAACACTGAAGCTTTCTTT. Encoded protein: CASSLHRNTEAFF. The rearrangement uses TRBV7-3 and TRBJ1-1; no clear D gene. Germline CDR1 and CDR2: SGHTA and FQGTGA. The V end was cut by 2 bases, the J end by 2 bases, with 6 bases between. The CDR3 loop spans 13 amino acids.

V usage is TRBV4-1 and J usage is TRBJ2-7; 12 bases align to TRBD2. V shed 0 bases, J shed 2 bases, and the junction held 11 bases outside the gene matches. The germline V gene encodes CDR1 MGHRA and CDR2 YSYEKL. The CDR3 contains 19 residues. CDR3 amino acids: CASSQDRMLAGGSPYEQYF. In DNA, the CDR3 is TGCGCCAGCAGCCAAGATCGGATGCTAGCGGGAGGGTCCCCCTACGAGCAGTACTTC.